These 31 T cell receptor beta chains were all obtained from the same sample, sequenced in a study of response to subunit inactivated influenza vaccine. TCRdb re-derived calls from the RT-PCR reads in MiXCR, one entry per CDR3 protein. In the table there are fewer than 700,000 distinct CDR3 sequences, 10% to 15% of which are singletons. Specimen: PBMCs from blood, collected 40 to 50 days after vaccination. The receptor set was obtained from a man in his fifties who received an inactivated influenza vaccine.

This clonotype was recorded many times. The chain carries TRBV5-1 and TRBJ2-5, with D unclear. Trimming took off 4 bases at V and 0 bases at J, with 4 bases between the two ends. The V gene's germline CDR1 is SGHRS and CDR2 YFSETQ. CDR3 size: 12 residues. The CDR3 DNA reads TGCGCCAGCAGCCTCCACCAAGAGACCCAGTACTTC. Translation gives CASSLHQETQYF.

This clonotype was detected many times. This chain uses TRBV20-1 with TRBJ2-4; D unclear. Germline CDR1 is DFQATT and CDR2 is SNEGSKA (reference sequence). The CDR3 loop spans 13 amino acids. V was pared by 3 bases and J by 0 bases, with 6 bases between. CDR3 residues: CSASAVAKNIQYF. The DNA for the CDR3 is TGCAGTGCTAGTGCAGTAGCCAAAAACATTCAGTACTTC.

This clonotype was seen more than once but under ten times. V gene TRBV7-8 combines with J gene TRBJ2-7; unclear D gene. The CDR3 runs to 16 residues. V lost 5 bases, J lost 0 bases, and 17 bases lay in between. The germline V gene encodes CDR1 SGHVS and CDR2 FQNEAQ. CDR3 region: CASSPRPLRDSYEQYF. The CDR3 nucleotides are TGTGCCAGCAGCCCAAGACCGCTAAGGGACTCCTACGAGCAGTACTTC.

The chain couples TRBV10-3 to TRBJ2-5; D unresolved. V gave up 2 bases and J gave up 4 bases, with 11 bases separating them. The CDR3 has 14 amino acids. Germline V CDR1 and CDR2: ENHRY, SYGVKD. The CDR3 protein is CAISEGSNSETQYF. The CDR3 DNA reads TGTGCCATCAGTGAGGGTTCCAACTCAGAGACCCAGTACTTC.

This sequence joins TRBV5-4 and TRBJ1-1; D gene unclear. From germline, CDR1 is SGHNT and CDR2 YYREEE (reference sequence). This CDR3 comprises 14 residues. V lost 4 bases and J 4 bases, leaving 14 bases between the germline ends. The CDR3 loop reads CASSPDDLGTEAFF. The CDR3, as DNA: TGTGCCAGCAGCCCCGACGATTTAGGCACTGAAGCTTTCTTT.

This clonotype has ten or more counts. This chain connects TRBV18 to TRBJ1-5; a weak D match, TRBD1 (5 bases). Germline CDR1 reads KGHSH; CDR2 reads LQKENI. This CDR3 is built from 13 residues. V dropped 3 bases and J dropped 7 bases, with 10 bases sitting between them. This CDR3 is CASSPWGDQPQHF. In DNA, the CDR3 is TGTGCCAGCTCACCCTGGGGGGACCAGCCCCAGCATTTT.

This clonotype occurred a few times. V and J are TRBV20-1 and TRBJ2-1; a weak D match, TRBD2 (6 bases). The germline V and J ends were trimmed by 2 bases and 5 bases, with 10 bases remaining between them. CDR3 length: 13 amino acids. Germline values: CDR1 DFQATT, CDR2 SNEGSKA (reference sequence). CDR3 sequence: CSARRVADNEQFF. The CDR3 DNA sequence: TGCAGTGCTAGAAGGGTAGCGGACAATGAGCAGTTCTTC.

The CDR3 DNA sequence: TGTGCCAGCAGTTACTTGGCTGAAGCTTTCTTT. Its translation: CASSYLAEAFF. This chain links TRBV6-2 or TRBV6-3 with TRBJ1-1; no definite D call. The germline V and J ends were trimmed by 1 base and 6 bases, with 3 bases remaining between them. The germline V gene has CDR1 MNHEY and CDR2 SVGEGT. CDR3 size: 11 residues.

This clonotype was observed a few times. The chain joins TRBV5-5 to TRBJ2-1; D perhaps matches TRBD2 (5 bases). Trimming left V 4 bases short and J 2 bases short, with 13 bases between. The CDR3 consists of 15 residues. Germline V gene data show CDR1 as SGHKS and CDR2 as YYEKEE (reference sequence). The CDR3 sequence: CASSLDWSTYNEQFF. In nucleotides, the CDR3 is TGTGCCAGCAGCCTGGACTGGTCCACCTACAATGAGCAGTTCTTC.

The rearrangement uses TRBV4-2 and TRBJ2-1, with D perhaps given as TRBD1 or TRBD2 (5 bases each). Germline assignment: CDR1 LGHNA and CDR2 YNFKEQ. The CDR3 has 16 amino acids. Between the trimmed V and J ends, which lost 0 bases and 0 bases, there was a span of 9 bases. In DNA, the CDR3 is TGTGCCAGCAGCCAAGAAGAGGGGAGCTCCTACAATGAGCAGTTCTTC. It translates to CASSQEEGSSYNEQFF.

In its sample, this clonotype was seen many times. The chain couples TRBV10-3 to TRBJ2-7; maybe TRBD1 (5 bases). The germline V gene has CDR1 ENHRY and CDR2 SYGVKD. The CDR3 is 16 amino acids. The germline V and J ends were trimmed by 0 bases and 2 bases, with 14 bases remaining between them. The CDR3 nucleotides read TGTGCCATCAGTGAGTCAGCGCGCAGGGTGACCTACGAGCAGTACTTC. This encodes CAISESARRVTYEQYF.

This chain uses TRBV7-9 with TRBJ2-5; D is ambiguous. Deletions cut 5 bases from V and 5 bases from J, with 21 bases between. Germline V gene sequence: CDR1 SEHNR, CDR2 FQNEAQ (reference sequence). The CDR3 contains 16 residues. This CDR3 is CASSRLTERGVETQYF. CDR3 in DNA: TGTGCCAGCAGCCGATTAACCGAAAGAGGTGTGGAGACCCAGTACTTC.

The chain is built from TRBV7-9 and TRBJ2-1, with a tentative D call TRBD2 (6 bases). The germline gives CDR1 SEHNR, CDR2 FQNEAQ (reference sequence). The CDR3 extends over 14 amino acids. V was clipped by 4 bases and J by 6 bases, with 13 bases between them. The CDR3 nucleotides read TGTGCCAGCAGCTCCCCGGTGGGGGGCAATGAGCAGTTCTTC. Encoded protein: CASSSPVGGNEQFF.

A few counts support this clonotype. The J gene is TRBJ2-3, the V gene TRBV11-2; a possible D gene is TRBD2 (6 bases). The CDR3 extends over 16 amino acids. Germline CDR1 is SGHAT and CDR2 is FQNNGV. V was cut by 5 bases and J by 4 bases, with 19 bases left in between. In nucleotides, the CDR3 is TGTGCCAGCAGCCCCATCCGGGGGAAGTGGGCAGATACGCAGTATTTT. Protein sequence: CASSPIRGKWADTQYF.

The chain couples TRBV12-3 or TRBV12-4 to TRBJ2-3, with 16 bases fitting TRBD2. The V and J ends lost 4 bases and 1 base, in that order; junction bases with no gene match: 5. The CDR3 spans 18 residues. The CDR3 nucleotides read TGTGCCAGCAGTTGGGGACTAGCGGGAGGGCTTGGCACAGATACGCAGTATTTT. Its translation is CASSWGLAGGLGTDTQYF.

This rearrangement joins TRBV7-2 to TRBJ1-1, with D possibly being TRBD1 (6 bases). The ends were cut back, 0 bases at V and 4 bases at J, with 9 bases in the middle. Germline V CDR1 and CDR2: SGHTA, FQGNSA. The CDR3 consists of 14 residues. The CDR3 DNA sequence: TGTGCCAGCAGCTTAGCGAGGGGGGTCACTGAAGCTTTCTTT. Its translation is CASSLARGVTEAFF.

This clonotype was seen repeatedly, ten times or more. The V call is TRBV20-1, the J call TRBJ2-7; 10 nucleotides agree with TRBD1. Looked up from germline, CDR1 is DFQATT and CDR2 is SNEGSKA (reference sequence). V was clipped by 1 base and J by 1 base; unmatched bases: 7. The CDR3 contains 16 residues. The CDR3 DNA is TGCAGTGCTAGAGGTTTGGACAGGGGGGGATCCTACGAGCAGTACTTC. Translation gives CSARGLDRGGSYEQYF.

The gene calls are TRBV7-2 and TRBJ2-1, with a tentative D call TRBD2 (6 bases). The CDR3 is 15 residues long. Germline values: CDR1 SGHTA, CDR2 FQGNSA. Trimming stripped 5 bases from V and 8 bases from J, with 19 bases between. The CDR3: CASSPAGTPHHEQFF. DNA for the CDR3: TGTGCCAGCAGCCCAGCCGGGACTCCTCATCATGAGCAGTTCTTC.

This chain uses TRBV4-2 with TRBJ1-1; D unclear. V lost 1 base and J lost 1, with 16 bases in between. CDR1 and CDR2 (germline): LGHNA, YNFKEQ. The CDR3 is 17 amino acids. In DNA form, the CDR3 reads TGTGCCAGCAGCCAAGGGTCTCTCGGAGCCAAGAACACTGAAGCTTTCTTT. This encodes CASSQGSLGAKNTEAFF.

The chain has TRBV7-2 and TRBJ2-7; TRBD2 matches at 12 bases. The CDR3 runs to 15 residues. With V trimmed by 5 bases and J by 5 bases, 7 bases remained unmatched. Germline V gene sequence: CDR1 SGHTA, CDR2 FQGNSA. CDR3 nucleotide sequence: TGTGCCAGCAGCATGCTAGCGGGAGGGTTCGACGAGCAGTACTTC. Translated, it gives CASSMLAGGFDEQYF.

The V and J genes are TRBV10-3 and TRBJ2-7; TRBD2 aligns across 8 bases. Germline-derived CDR1 and CDR2 are ENHRY and SYGVKD. CDR3 length equals 15 residues. The V and J ends lost 4 bases and 2 bases, in that order; junction bases with no gene match: 7. The CDR3 bases are TGTGCCATCAGTGGTACAAGCGGGGGCACCTACGAGCAGTACTTC. As protein: CAISGTSGGTYEQYF.

This clonotype was seen repeatedly, ten times or more. An end of the junction does not agree with germline; a read error may underlie this. V gene TRBV7-7 combines with J gene TRBJ2-5; D remains ambiguous. Looked up from germline, CDR1 is SSHAT and CDR2 is FNYEAQ (reference sequence). There are 13 residues in the CDR3. For the CDR3, the DNA is TGTGCTAGCAGCTTAGAGGTTTTGGAGACCCAGTACTTC. It is translated as CASSLEVLETQYF.

The table lists this clonotype with a few counts. The chain has TRBV20-1 and TRBJ1-2; D might be TRBD1 (6 bases). CDR3 size: 12 residues. Germline V gene data show CDR1 as DFQATT and CDR2 as SNEGSKA (reference sequence). The CDR3, as DNA: TGCACAGCCGGGACACCCGACTATGGCTACACCTTC. This codes for CTAGTPDYGYTF.

This clonotype turned up a few times. The rearrangement uses TRBV12-3 or TRBV12-4 and TRBJ2-3; no clear D. The CDR3 is 15 amino acids. V dropped 5 bases and J dropped 2 bases, with 14 bases sitting between them. The CDR3 loop is CASSPDGFYTDTQYF. CDR3 bases: TGTGCCAGCAGTCCCGACGGGTTTTACACAGATACGCAGTATTTT.

V and J are TRBV27 and TRBJ2-7; the match to TRBD2 covers 12 bases. The CDR3 length is 12 residues. The J segment lost 5 bases and the V segment lost 10 bases, leaving 3 bases of the junction unmatched. CDR1 is MNHEY and CDR2 is SMNVEV in the germline V gene (reference sequence). DNA for the CDR3: TGTGCCACCAGGACTAGCGGGGACGAGCAGTACTTC. It encodes CATRTSGDEQYF.

The rearrangement links TRBV28 to TRBJ2-6, with D unclear. V was clipped by 6 bases and J by 0 bases, with 15 bases between them. Per germline, CDR1 MDHEN and CDR2 SYDVKM. This CDR3 contains 17 residues. This CDR3 reads CASSAERRSSGANVLTF. In DNA form, the CDR3 reads TGTGCCAGCAGCGCAGAGCGTCGCTCCTCTGGGGCCAACGTCCTGACTTTC.

This clonotype was observed many times. The genes are TRBV5-1 and TRBJ1-5; D is perhaps TRBD1 (5 bases). V lost 4 bases and J 4 bases, leaving 15 bases between the germline ends. CDR1 and CDR2 (germline): SGHRS, YFSETQ. There are 15 residues in the CDR3. The chain's CDR3 is CASSEGLHENQPQHF. In DNA form, the CDR3 reads TGCGCCAGCAGCGAGGGACTCCACGAGAATCAGCCCCAGCATTTT.

This clonotype was recorded a few times. The chain carries TRBV12-5 and TRBJ2-7, with D possibly being TRBD1 (7 bases). The CDR3 has 13 amino acids. V lost 7 bases and J 5 bases, leaving 15 bases between the germline ends. CDR1 and CDR2 (germline): LGHNT, FRNRAP. The CDR3 DNA reads as TGTGCTAGTGCCGGGGGACAGCCCCACGAGCAGTACTTC. It codes for CASAGGQPHEQYF.

V gene TRBV7-9 combines with J gene TRBJ2-1; 8 bases match TRBD1. V lost 5 bases and J lost 6; bases outside the gene matches: 6. The CDR3 runs 14 residues. The germline gives CDR1 SEHNR, CDR2 FQNEAQ (reference sequence). The CDR3 nucleotides are TGTGCCAGCAGCACCAACAGGGGGTCCAATGAGCAGTTCTTC. Amino acid sequence: CASSTNRGSNEQFF.

This clonotype was observed many times. The chain employs TRBV5-5 and TRBJ2-7, with D perhaps matching TRBD1 or TRBD2 (6 bases each). The germline V gene encodes CDR1 SGHKS and CDR2 YYEKEE (reference sequence). Trimming stripped 1 base from V and 4 bases from J, with 18 bases between. The CDR3 has 16 residues. CDR3 sequence: CASSLIGGSVSYEQYF. As DNA, the CDR3 is TGTGCCAGCAGCTTGATCGGGGGCAGCGTGTCATACGAGCAGTACTTC.

This clonotype was seen a handful of times. This chain uses TRBV29-1 with TRBJ2-7; a possible D gene is TRBD2 (7 bases). The V end lost 6 bases, the J end lost 7 bases, and 19 bases lay between the germline ends. CDR3 size: 13 residues. CDR1 and CDR2 from the germline V gene are SQVTM and ANQGSEA. Here the CDR3 DNA reads TGCAGCGTCGATTGGGGGGGGCTTGGGGAGCAGTACTTC. The encoded protein is CSVDWGGLGEQYF.